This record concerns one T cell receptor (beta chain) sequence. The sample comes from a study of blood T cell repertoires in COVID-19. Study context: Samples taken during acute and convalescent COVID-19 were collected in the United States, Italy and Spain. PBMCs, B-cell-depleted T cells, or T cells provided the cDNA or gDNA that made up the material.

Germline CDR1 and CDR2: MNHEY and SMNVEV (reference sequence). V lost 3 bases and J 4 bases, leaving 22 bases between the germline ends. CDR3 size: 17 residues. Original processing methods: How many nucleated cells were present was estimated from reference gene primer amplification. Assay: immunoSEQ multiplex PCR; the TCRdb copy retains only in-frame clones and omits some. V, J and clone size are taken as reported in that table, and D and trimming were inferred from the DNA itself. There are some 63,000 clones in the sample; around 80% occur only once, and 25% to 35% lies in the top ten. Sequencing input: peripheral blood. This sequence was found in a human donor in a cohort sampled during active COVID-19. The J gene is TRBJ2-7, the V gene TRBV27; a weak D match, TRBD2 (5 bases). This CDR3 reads CASSLGPTGMRVYEQYF. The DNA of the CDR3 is TGTGCCAGCAGTTTGGGCCCCACGGGGATGAGGGTATACGAGCAGTACTTC.